This T cell receptor beta chain was profiled in a study of T cells after yellow fever vaccination. Each CDR3 protein gets one entry after TCRdb re-called the 5' RACE reads with MiXCR. Among approximately 250,000 distinct CDR3 sequences, roughly 5% were seen once, and the ten largest hold roughly 3.5%. Germline lookup yields CDR1 WSHSY and CDR2 SAAADI. CDR3 size: 15 residues. J lost 0 bases, V lost 8 bases, and 5 bases had no gene match. This clonotype was found a few times. This receptor was obtained from a man between 18 and 29 years old who received the YFV17D yellow fever vaccine. The source was CD4+ T cells sorted from PBMCs, collected on the day of the yellow fever booster vaccination. The chain carries TRBV10-2 and TRBJ2-2; TRBD2 agrees at 8 bases. CDR3 bases: TGCGCCAGCCGCACTAGCGGATCGAACACCGGGGAGCTGTTTTTT. Translating it yields CASRTSGSNTGELFF.